The 24 T cell receptor beta chains presented below share a single source sample, sequenced in a study of CD8+CD57+ T cells in acquired aplastic anemia. Both TCR beta VDJ combination and CDR3 sequence profiling were carried out. Genomic DNA was the template for this profiling. TCRdb processed the reads anew with MiXCR; each CDR3 protein has one entry. Among around 170,000 distinct CDR3 sequences, 48% were seen once, and the ten largest hold around a tenth. The sequenced patients had an expansion of CD8+CD57+ cells seen by flow cytometry. Sequencing used sorted CD4+, CD8+, or CD8+CD57+ T cells (not recorded which) from PBMCs. The receptor set was obtained from a human donor with aplastic anemia.

This rearrangement joins TRBV15 to TRBJ2-7, with 7 positions matching TRBD2. The junction had 2 bases not matched to a gene; V was cut back by 0 bases and J by 0 bases. Per germline, CDR1 LNHNV and CDR2 YYDKDF (reference sequence). CDR3 length: 15 residues. The CDR3 reads CATSRDLAASYEQYF. DNA for the CDR3: TGTGCCACCAGCAGAGACCTAGCGGCCTCCTACGAGCAGTACTTC.

This clonotype was seen many times. The V call is TRBV5-1, the J call TRBJ2-1, with unresolved D. This CDR3 has 16 amino acids. In germline, CDR1 is SGHRS, CDR2 YFSETQ. Between the trimmed V and J ends, which lost 4 bases and 3 bases, there was a span of 17 bases. The CDR3 loop reads CASSLFWGTGYNEQFF. DNA for the CDR3: TGCGCCAGCAGCCTCTTTTGGGGAACGGGCTACAATGAGCAGTTCTTC. The variable domain in full, completed from reference TRBV5-1 and TRBJ2-1, reads KAGVTQTPRYLIKTRGQQVTLSCSPISGHRSVSWYQQTPGQGLQFLFEYFSETQRNKGNFPGRFSGRQFSNSRSEMNVSTLELGDSALYLCASSLFWGTGYNEQFFGPGTRLTVL.

V usage is TRBV15 and J usage is TRBJ2-1; D gene uncertain. Trimming shortened V by 0 bases and J by 0 bases, and 9 bases separated the two germline ends. CDR1 and CDR2 from the germline V gene are LNHNV and YYDKDF (reference sequence). This CDR3 comprises 16 residues. The CDR3 sequence is CATSRDLLGSYNEQFF. The CDR3 DNA reads as TGTGCCACCAGCAGAGATCTTCTGGGCTCCTACAATGAGCAGTTCTTC.

This clonotype was picked up one time. Because it lacks the conserved phenylalanine or tryptophan at the end, this CDR3 is likely a read error. The chain employs TRBV24-1 and TRBJ1-6; possible D gene TRBD1, 5 bases. Germline V gene data show CDR1 as KGHDR and CDR2 as SFDVKD. Trimming took 2 bases from V and 12 from J, leaving 13 bases between them. The CDR3 is 14 amino acids. CDR3 in amino acids: CATSDSRTLLPLHL. The CDR3 DNA is TGTGCCACCAGTGATTCTCGGACACTCTTACCCCTCCACCTT.

This clonotype was seen ten or more times. The chain links TRBV7-6 to TRBJ2-2; 7 positions match TRBD1. Germline CDR1 reads SGHVS; CDR2 reads FNYEAQ. Trimming cost V 6 bases and J 4 bases; bases outside gene matches: 8. The CDR3 sequence is 15 residues long. For the CDR3, the DNA is TGTGCCAGCAGTCCTGCCGGGACAGTCACCGGGGAGCTGTTTTTT. It specifies CASSPAGTVTGELFF.

This clonotype was seen once. This could be a read error, since a much larger clone is one nucleotide away. The genes are TRBV19 and TRBJ2-7; the match to TRBD1 covers 10 bases. Trimming cost V 9 bases and J 2 bases; bases outside gene matches: 10. The CDR3 is 15 residues long. The V gene's germline CDR1 is LNHDA and CDR2 SQIVND (reference sequence). CDR3 amino acids: CASSLTGTGAYEQYF. The CDR3 nucleotides are TGTGCCAGCAGCTTAACCGGGACAGGGGCCTACGAGCAGTACTTC.

This clonotype was observed at least ten times. The chain has TRBV10-3 and TRBJ1-3; tentatively, D is TRBD1 (5 bases). Germline V lookup: CDR1 ENHRY, CDR2 SYGVKD. Trimming left V 8 bases short and J 0 bases short, with 8 bases between. The CDR3 has 13 amino acids. CDR3 nucleotides: TGTGCCATCGGGGCGGTCTCTGGAAACACCATATATTTT. Its translation: CAIGAVSGNTIYF.

About this clonotype: The junction departs from the called germline gene at one end, perhaps through a read error. The V and J genes are TRBV19 and TRBJ1-2, with TRBD1 identical over 7 bases. The length of the CDR3 is 14 residues. In germline, CDR1 is LNHDA, CDR2 SQIVND (reference sequence). The CDR3 DNA sequence: TGCGCCAGTAGTCATGACAGGGTTGGATATGGCTACACCTTC. As protein: CASSHDRVGYGYTF.

This clonotype was detected ten times or more. The rearrangement links TRBV5-1 to TRBJ2-3; tentative D call: TRBD2 (5 bases). The germline CDR1 and CDR2 sequences are SGHRS and YFSETQ. The CDR3 runs to 15 residues. With 2 bases removed from V and 3 bases from J, the gap between germline ends came to 13 bases. CDR3 residues: CASSLWEYVTDTQYF. The DNA for the CDR3 is TGCGCCAGCAGCTTATGGGAGTACGTGACAGATACGCAGTATTTT.

This clonotype was seen ten or more times. The chain carries TRBV4-1 and TRBJ2-3; weak D call: TRBD1 (5 bases). The CDR3 runs 14 residues. V was clipped by 0 bases and J by 8 bases, with 12 bases between them. CDR1 and CDR2 from the germline V gene are MGHRA and YSYEKL. CDR3 bases: TGCGCCAGCAGCCAAGATAAGGGGAAGGGTACGCAGTATTTT. Translation: CASSQDKGKGTQYF.

This clonotype was recorded a few times. J is TRBJ1-2 and V is TRBV10-2; D possibly corresponds to TRBD1 (5 bases). This CDR3 contains 13 residues. Germline lookup yields CDR1 WSHSY and CDR2 SAAADI. Trimming cost V 10 bases and J 4 bases, with 16 bases left between them. DNA of the CDR3: TGCGCCACAAGACCGGGGGTGGGCTATGGCTACACCTTC. Its protein product is CATRPGVGYGYTF.

This chain uses TRBV7-2 with TRBJ1-2; D not certain. Germline CDR1 SGHTA, CDR2 FQGNSA. This CDR3 is built from 13 residues. V was cut by 5 bases and J by 2 bases, with 9 bases left in between. CDR3 in amino acids: CASSLIFNYGYTF. The CDR3 DNA reads as TGTGCCAGCAGCCTAATCTTCAACTATGGCTACACCTTC.

The chain uses TRBV7-9 and TRBJ2-1; 7 bases fit TRBD1. V gave up 5 bases and J gave up 3 bases; unmatched junction bases: 7. Germline loops: CDR1 SEHNR, CDR2 FQNEAQ (reference sequence). This CDR3 region has 15 residues. The CDR3 reads CASSDGTARYNEQFF. In DNA form, the CDR3 reads TGTGCCAGCAGCGACGGGACAGCCCGCTACAATGAGCAGTTCTTC.

Note on this clonotype: One base away lies a much larger clone, so this may be a sequencing read error. The CDR3 ends on some other residue instead of the conserved phenylalanine or tryptophan, so this is likely a read error. This chain links TRBV12-3 or TRBV12-4 with TRBJ2-7; TRBD2 is a possible D gene (6 bases). This CDR3 spans 13 amino acids. Trimming cost V 6 bases and J 5 bases, with 14 bases left between them. The CDR3 reads CASSRDFFDEQYS. The CDR3 DNA sequence: TGTGCCAGCAGCCGGGACTTCTTTGACGAGCAGTACTCC.

The chain employs TRBV25-1 and TRBJ2-1, with TRBD1 identical over 7 bases. This CDR3 spans 16 amino acids. The trim removed 4 bases at V and 4 bases at J, leaving 10 bases unmatched. Germline values: CDR1 MGHDK, CDR2 SYGVNS. CDR3 protein: CASSAPGQTLYNEQFF. The CDR3 DNA follows: TGTGCCAGCAGTGCACCGGGACAGACGTTGTACAATGAGCAGTTCTTC.

There are many counts of this clonotype. This chain uses TRBV7-2 with TRBJ1-1; TRBD1 aligns across 7 bases. Germline V lookup: CDR1 SGHTA, CDR2 FQGNSA. Trimming removed 4 bases from V and 1 base from J; junction bases left unmatched: 3. The CDR3 covers 14 residues. The CDR3 is CASSYRQGNTEAFF. CDR3 sequence (DNA): TGTGCCAGCAGCTATCGACAGGGGAACACTGAAGCTTTCTTT. The full variable domain, rest sourced from reference TRBV7-2 and TRBJ1-1, is GAGVSQSPSNKVTEKGKDVELRCDPISGHTALYWYRQSLGQGLEFLIYFQGNSAPDKSGLPSDRFSAERTGGSVSTLTIQRTQQEDSAVYLCASSYRQGNTEAFFGQGTRLTVV.

The chain employs TRBV4-1 and TRBJ2-5; D possibly corresponds to TRBD2 (6 bases). The CDR3 runs 15 residues. Per the germline V gene, CDR1 is MGHRA and CDR2 is YSYEKL. The V end lost 1 base, the J end lost 4 bases, and 13 bases lay between the germline ends. CDR3 protein: CASSQVGLALETQYF. Written as DNA, the CDR3 is TGCGCCAGCAGCCAAGTCGGGCTAGCGTTAGAGACCCAGTACTTC.

The chain links TRBV5-1 to TRBJ1-2; no definite D call. The CDR3 runs to 11 residues. V lost 3 bases, J lost 6 bases, and 6 bases lay in between. Germline-derived CDR1 and CDR2 are SGHRS and YFSETQ. The CDR3 nucleotides read TGCGCCAGCAGCTCTAGGGATGGCTACACCTTC. Translated, it gives CASSSRDGYTF.

This clonotype was counted between two and nine times. The rearrangement uses TRBV18 and TRBJ1-1, with D uncertain. The length of the CDR3 is 12 residues. Germline lookup yields CDR1 KGHSH and CDR2 LQKENI. Deletions cut 4 bases from V and 6 bases from J, with 9 bases between. The CDR3 is CASSLQVPEAFF. The CDR3 DNA reads as TGTGCCAGCTCACTGCAGGTCCCTGAAGCTTTCTTT.

This clonotype showed up just a few times. V is TRBV20-1 and J is TRBJ2-7; unclear D gene. The length of the CDR3 is 15 residues. V dropped 1 base and J dropped 1 base, with 14 bases sitting between them. Looked up from germline, CDR1 is DFQATT and CDR2 is SNEGSKA (reference sequence). CDR3 DNA sequence: TGCAGTGCTAGAGCTAGGGCCCTCCCTTCCTACGAGCAGTACTTC. This sequence encodes CSARARALPSYEQYF.

This clonotype was observed at least ten times. The CDR3 DNA follows: TGTGCCAGCAGCTTGGCCGGTAAGGCCTCCTACAATGAGCAGTTCTTC. Translated: CASSLAGKASYNEQFF. The rearrangement uses TRBV5-8 and TRBJ2-1; no clear D. The germline V gene has CDR1 SGHTS and CDR2 YDEGEE. V lost 0 bases and J 0 bases, leaving 10 bases between the germline ends. This CDR3 comprises 16 residues.

This clonotype was detected only a few times. The CDR3 is CASRETGWDNSPLHF. Written as DNA, the CDR3 is TGTGCCAGCAGGGAGACAGGGTGGGATAATTCACCCCTCCACTTT. V usage is TRBV2 and J usage is TRBJ1-6, with 7 nucleotides matching TRBD1. The CDR3 is 15 residues long. Germline V lookup: CDR1 SNHLY, CDR2 FYNNEI. Trimming cost V 6 bases and J 5 bases; bases outside gene matches: 7.

This clonotype was found many times. V gene TRBV11-3 combines with J gene TRBJ2-7; 9 bases line up with TRBD2. Losses at the gene ends were 5 bases for V and 2 bases for J; bases not matched to a gene: 7. The CDR3 sequence is 15 residues long. Germline values: CDR1 SGHNT, CDR2 YENEEA. CDR3 nucleotide sequence: TGTGCCAGCAGCCCTCCGGCTAGCGGGACCTACGAGCAGTACTTC. It encodes CASSPPASGTYEQYF. The entire variable domain, with the rest obtained from reference TRBV11-3 and TRBJ2-7, is as follows: EAGVVQSPRYKIIEKKQPVAFWCNPISGHNTLYWYLQNLGQGPELLIRYENEEAVDDSQLPKDRFSAERLKGVDSTLKIQPAELGDSAVYLCASSPPASGTYEQYFGPGTRLTVT.

Only a few counts were recorded for this clonotype. J is TRBJ1-6 and V is TRBV7-3; D is ambiguous. The CDR3 sequence is 12 residues long. Germline V lookup: CDR1 SGHTA, CDR2 FQGTGA. V was shortened by 1 base and J by 10 bases, with 5 bases between the two germline ends. CDR3 residues: CASSLNGSPLHF. DNA of the CDR3: TGTGCCAGCAGCTTAAATGGCTCACCCCTCCACTTT. The full variable domain, rest sourced from reference TRBV7-3 and TRBJ1-6, is GAGVSQTPSNKVTEKGKYVELRCDPISGHTALYWYRQSLGQGPEFLIYFQGTGAADDSGLPNDRFFAVRPEGSVSTLKIQRTERGDSAVYLCASSLNGSPLHFGNGTRLTVT.